This TCR beta chain came from a study of early T cells in non-severe SARS-CoV-2 infection. This clonotype was observed at least ten times. The CDR3 sequence is 15 residues long. Germline V gene lookup returns CDR1 SGHVS and CDR2 FQNEAQ. Trimming removed 5 bases from V and 5 bases from J; junction bases left unmatched: 8. One entry per CDR3 protein results from TCRdb running MiXCR on the 5' RACE reads. The sample has 60,000 to 70,000 distinct CDR3 sequences, approximately 5.9% seen once. The receptor's source is an adult who was a healthcare worker with PCR-confirmed SARS-CoV-2 infection or an uninfected control (not recorded which). Material: whole blood, obtained at baseline. The chain joins TRBV7-8 to TRBJ2-1; 8 bases line up with TRBD2. CDR3 sequence: CASSPGLVIDNEQFF. The CDR3 region has the DNA TGTGCCAGCAGCCCGGGACTAGTGATAGACAATGAGCAGTTCTTC.